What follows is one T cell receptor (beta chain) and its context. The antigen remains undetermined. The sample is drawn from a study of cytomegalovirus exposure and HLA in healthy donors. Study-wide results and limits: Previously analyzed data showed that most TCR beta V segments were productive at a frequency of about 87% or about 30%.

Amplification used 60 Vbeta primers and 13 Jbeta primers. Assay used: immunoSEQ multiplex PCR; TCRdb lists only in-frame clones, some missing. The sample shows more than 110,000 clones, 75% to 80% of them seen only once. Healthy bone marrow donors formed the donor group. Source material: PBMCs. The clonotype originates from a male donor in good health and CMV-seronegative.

CDR3 protein: CASSAGTPETQYF. As DNA, the CDR3 is TGCGCCAGCAGCGCCGGGACACCAGAGACCCAGTACTTC. The V and J genes are TRBV10-1 and TRBJ2-5, with D maybe TRBD1 (6 bases). The V and J ends lost 6 bases and 4 bases respectively, with 12 bases between them. Germline V gives CDR1 WNHNN, CDR2 SYGVQD (reference sequence). The CDR3 covers 13 residues.